The 19 T cell receptor beta chains presented below share a single source sample, sequenced in a study of OX40 agonist ivuxolimab in advanced cancers. TCRdb keeps only in-frame clones here, not all; method: immunoSEQ multiplex PCR. This sample has around 79,000 clones, with 90% to 95% found just once. The sequencing here drew on CD4+ or CD8+ T cells sorted from blood, taken in a trial of the OX40 agonist ivuxolimab. These receptor sequences come from an adult with an advanced solid tumor such as melanoma, head and neck, liver or kidney cancer.

J is TRBJ1-5 and V is TRBV19; 8 bases are shared with TRBD1. The CDR3 covers 12 residues. Germline loops: CDR1 LNHDA, CDR2 SQIVND (reference sequence). V lost 6 bases, J lost 10 bases, and 5 bases stayed unmatched. The chain's CDR3 is CASSPQGVPQHF. The DNA for the CDR3 is TGTGCCAGTAGCCCACAGGGGGTTCCCCAGCATTTT.

V is TRBV7-8 and J is TRBJ2-2, with 7 bases aligning to TRBD2. Per germline, CDR1 SGHVS and CDR2 FQNEAQ. J lost 4 bases, V lost 1 base, and 3 bases had no gene match. The CDR3 loop spans 15 amino acids. This CDR3 is CASSLGGSGTGELFF. In DNA, the CDR3 is TGTGCCAGCAGCTTAGGCGGGAGCGGCACCGGGGAGCTGTTTTTT.

The rearrangement joins TRBV6-5 to TRBJ2-1; D call uncertain. CDR1 is MNHEY and CDR2 is SVGAGI in the germline V gene. The ends were cut back, 6 bases at V and 7 bases at J, with 13 bases in the middle. CDR3 length: 13 amino acids. CDR3 sequence reads: CASRLTISNEQFF. In DNA, the CDR3 is TGTGCCAGCAGACTAACTATCTCAAATGAGCAGTTCTTC.

The chain recombines TRBV27 with TRBJ2-3, with 12 bases that match TRBD2. Germline CDR1 MNHEY, CDR2 SMNVEV (reference sequence). This CDR3 has 15 amino acids. With 1 base clipped from V and 5 bases from J, the junction kept 1 base outside the gene matches. The CDR3 region is CASSLWGLAGDTQYF. Here the CDR3 DNA reads TGTGCCAGCAGTTTATGGGGACTAGCGGGAGATACGCAGTATTTT.

The J gene is TRBJ2-1, the V gene TRBV11-2; D is unclear. This CDR3 has 13 residues. V lost 5 bases, J lost 4 bases, and 9 bases lay in between. Germline-derived CDR1 and CDR2 are SGHAT and FQNNGV. The CDR3 bases are TGTGCCAGCAGCCGTGGGAATTACAATGAGCAGTTCTTC. Translation: CASSRGNYNEQFF. Using reference TRBV11-2 and TRBJ2-1 for the parts outside the CDR3, the full variable domain is EAGVAQSPRYKIIEKRQSVAFWCNPISGHATLYWYQQILGQGPKLLIQFQNNGVVDDSQLPKDRFSAERLKGVDSTLKIQPAKLEDSAVYLCASSRGNYNEQFFGPGTRLTVL.

V and J are TRBV11-2 and TRBJ1-3; 9 bases align to TRBD1. The ends lost 5 bases at V and 6 bases at J; junction bases unmatched: 5. CDR1 SGHAT and CDR2 FQNNGV come from the germline V gene. There are 14 residues in the CDR3. Written as DNA, the CDR3 is TGTGCCAGCAGCCGGGGACAGGGTGTAAACACCATATATTTT. Residues: CASSRGQGVNTIYF.

J is TRBJ2-7 and V is TRBV28; TRBD1 agrees at 7 bases. After removal of 5 bases from V and 7 bases from J, the junction contained 8 bases not matched to a gene. This CDR3 contains 13 residues. CDR1 and CDR2 from the germline V gene are MDHEN and SYDVKM. The CDR3: CASSRRQGREQYF. The CDR3 coding sequence is TGTGCCAGCAGTCGCCGACAGGGTCGAGAGCAGTACTTC.

This chain connects TRBV18 to TRBJ1-1; D gene uncertain. Trimming left V 2 bases short and J 4 bases short, with 8 bases between. Germline V gene sequence: CDR1 KGHSH, CDR2 LQKENI. CDR3 length: 13 amino acids. The CDR3 reads CASSPLASTEAFF. The CDR3 nucleotides are TGTGCCAGCTCACCATTAGCGAGCACTGAAGCTTTCTTT.

The chain couples TRBV10-3 to TRBJ2-1; D assignment may be TRBD1 or TRBD2 (5 bases each). The germline CDR1 and CDR2 sequences are ENHRY and SYGVKD. The CDR3 loop spans 14 amino acids. With 6 bases removed from V and 6 bases from J, the gap between germline ends came to 15 bases. For the CDR3, the DNA is TGTGCCATCAGGCAGGGAGTGGATCTCAATGAGCAGTTCTTC. Protein: CAIRQGVDLNEQFF.

V is TRBV6-1 and J is TRBJ1-2; D is uncertain. This CDR3 has 12 amino acids. CDR1 is MNHNS and CDR2 is SASEGT in the germline V gene. The ends were cut back, 3 bases at V and 2 bases at J, with 4 bases in the middle. The CDR3 DNA is TGTGCCAGCAGTGATGGGAACTATGGCTACACCTTC. Translating it yields CASSDGNYGYTF.

The chain carries TRBV4-1 and TRBJ2-2; 10 bases match TRBD2. J gave up 7 bases and V 1 base, and 9 bases lay outside the gene matches. Looked up from germline, CDR1 is MGHRA and CDR2 is YSYEKL. The CDR3 is made up of 17 amino acids. As DNA, the CDR3 is TGCGCCAGCAGCCAAGTTCGGAGCGGGAGGGCCGGCGGGGAGCTGTTTTTT. It is translated as CASSQVRSGRAGGELFF.

The rearrangement joins TRBV5-1 to TRBJ2-3, with a tentative D call TRBD1 (6 bases). This CDR3 has 15 residues. Germline V gene sequence: CDR1 SGHRS, CDR2 YFSETQ. Trimming stripped 2 bases from V and 4 bases from J, with 14 bases between. The CDR3 loop reads CASSLQGTGPDTQYF. CDR3 sequence (DNA): TGCGCCAGCAGCTTACAGGGTACGGGCCCAGATACGCAGTATTTT.

This chain joins TRBV28 and TRBJ1-2; 9 bases are shared with TRBD1. Germline CDR1 MDHEN, CDR2 SYDVKM. CDR3 length equals 13 residues. V shed 4 bases and J 8 bases; nucleotides not matched to a gene: 5. CDR3 nucleotide sequence: TGTGCCAGCAGTTGGGACAGGGTTTTGGGCTACACCTTC. Translating it yields CASSWDRVLGYTF.

This chain uses TRBV11-2 with TRBJ2-3; 13 nucleotides align to TRBD2. The CDR3 covers 16 residues. Per germline, CDR1 SGHAT and CDR2 FQNNGV. V was clipped by 5 bases and J by 1 base; unmatched bases: 3. The DNA for the CDR3 is TGTGCCAGCAGCCTTGGACTAGCGGGAGGCACAGATACGCAGTATTTT. Its protein product is CASSLGLAGGTDTQYF.

The rearrangement links TRBV18 to TRBJ2-4; D might be TRBD1 or TRBD2, each matching 6 bases. Germline-derived CDR1 and CDR2 are KGHSH and LQKENI. This CDR3 region has 14 residues. Deletions cut 1 base from V and 6 bases from J, with 10 bases between. The CDR3, as DNA: TGTGCCAGCTCACCACTCGGGGGCGGAAACATTCAGTACTTC. The encoded protein is CASSPLGGGNIQYF.

The rearrangement uses TRBV19 and TRBJ2-1, with 7 bases that match TRBD2. The CDR3 sequence is 12 residues long. Trimming took 4 bases from V and 8 from J; bases not matched to a gene: 2. Per the germline V gene, CDR1 is LNHDA and CDR2 is SQIVND (reference sequence). CDR3 in DNA: TGTGCCAGTAGTAGCACTAGCGATGAGCAGTTCTTC. Translated, it gives CASSSTSDEQFF.

This clone was picked up one time. The chain is built from TRBV18 and TRBJ2-2; D possibly uses TRBD1 or TRBD2 (7 bases each). Germline V CDR1 and CDR2: KGHSH, LQKENI. V lost 3 bases and J lost 1, with 15 bases in between. CDR3 size: 17 residues. DNA for the CDR3: TGTGCCAGCTCACCCCAGGGGGGGAGCCGGAACACCGGGGAGCTGTTTTTT. Translating gives CASSPQGGSRNTGELFF.

The chain has TRBV6-6 and TRBJ1-2; no firm D call. CDR1 MNHNY and CDR2 SVGAGI come from the germline V gene (reference sequence). This CDR3 is built from 14 residues. V lost 7 bases and J lost 0, with 12 bases in between. As DNA, the CDR3 is TGTGCCAGCAATCCCGGGCCCTCTAACTATGGCTACACCTTC. Residues: CASNPGPSNYGYTF.

The chain employs TRBV6-6 and TRBJ2-1; the D gene is possibly TRBD2 (5 bases). CDR3 length: 15 amino acids. V lost 3 bases, J lost 7 bases, and 16 bases lay in between. The germline CDR1 and CDR2 sequences are MNHNY and SVGAGI (reference sequence). For the CDR3, the DNA is TGTGCCAGCAGTTATCGAGGGAGTCCTTCTAATGAGCAGTTCTTC. Translation gives CASSYRGSPSNEQFF.